This TCR beta chain was found in a study of OX40 agonist ivuxolimab in advanced cancers. General study results and limits: Clonal expansion was seen in CD4+ and CD8+ blood T cells by week 6 at 0.1 to 3.0 mg/kg. Not determined was the antigen specificity of the expanded peripheral T cells. Clonal expansion in partial responders at 0.1-3.0 mg/kg ranked among the lowest.

Details on this clone: Its matching antigen is unknown.

Patients with autoimmune history or systemic immunosuppression were excluded. Germline loops: CDR1 SGDLS, CDR2 YYNGEE. The V end was cut by 4 bases, the J end by 0 bases, with 19 bases between. This CDR3 is built from 17 residues. Sequencing used immunoSEQ multiplex PCR; TCRdb keeps in-frame clones, though not all of them. The sample has 45,000 to 60,000 clones, roughly 90% seen once. The sample in question was CD4+ or CD8+ T cells sorted from blood, obtained in a trial of the OX40 agonist ivuxolimab. This chain connects TRBV9 to TRBJ1-1; D remains ambiguous. The TCR comes from an adult with an advanced solid tumor such as melanoma, head and neck, liver or kidney cancer. CDR3: CASSPPSAGAMNTEAFF. In nucleotides, the CDR3 is TGTGCCAGCAGCCCACCGTCGGCAGGCGCCATGAACACTGAAGCTTTCTTT.